A selection of T cell receptor beta chains follows, all from one sample in a study of T cells expressing NK-cell markers. TCRdb re-called the 5' RACE reads; one entry per CDR3 protein, DNA not given. The sample holds 200,000 to 300,000 distinct CDR3 sequences. The sequenced sample was blood T cells: a sorted CD56 or NKG2C T cell subset, CD4+ or CD8+ T cells, or bulk PBMC T cells (not recorded which). The receptor source for this set is a man between 18 and 29 years old in good health. CDR3s include the opening cysteine and the closing phenylalanine or tryptophan. Fields, in order: J gene, V gene, CDR3 protein.

TRBJ2-2	TRBV5-5	CASSLGPGGRSGELFF
TRBJ1-1	TRBV12-3/TRBV12-4	CASSLRKVLMEAFF
TRBJ2-4	TRBV20-1	CSARGASGIGGGIQYF
TRBJ1-5	TRBV7-2	CASSSFNQPQHF
TRBJ2-1	TRBV20-1	CSAEGGTSGRNEQFF
TRBJ2-5	TRBV9	CASSVDGRGETQYF
TRBJ2-5	TRBV12-3/TRBV12-4	CASSVAAQGREETQYF
TRBJ2-3	TRBV4-2	CASSPDKSTDTQYF
TRBJ2-7	TRBV7-9	CASSRDEWDRKSYEQYF
TRBJ2-3	TRBV15	CATSKVPTGQGRHTQYF
TRBJ2-3	TRBV19	CASSISIGAGTDTQYF
TRBJ2-3	TRBV6-5	CASSSINQGLAGSTDTQYF
TRBJ1-6	TRBV20-1	CSARDHKGFYSPLHF
TRBJ2-1	TRBV27	CASSFERGRGEQFF
TRBJ2-3	TRBV20-1	CSAHSRRTASTDTQYF
TRBJ1-3	TRBV11-2	CASSFTLPSGNTIYF
TRBJ1-1	TRBV24-1	CATSSPEGNTEAFF
TRBJ1-4	TRBV12-3/TRBV12-4	CASSQQGVREKLFF
TRBJ2-2	TRBV20-1	CSASIAGVLTGELFF
TRBJ2-3	TRBV15	CATSRDSPWRESPEDTQYF
TRBJ2-3	TRBV29-1	CSAGTSSTDTQYF
TRBJ2-3	TRBV3-1	CASSQDYAGSTDTQYF
TRBJ2-5	TRBV6-1	CASSGWTQETQYF
TRBJ1-2	TRBV10-3	CAISGTGGGDYGYTF
TRBJ2-1	TRBV6-2/TRBV6-3	CASSYSRGTNNEQFF
TRBJ2-1	TRBV20-1	CRVLLFGSSYNEQFF
TRBJ2-7	TRBV6-1	CASTVQFEQYF
TRBJ2-1	TRBV7-9	CATGLAVSYNEQFF
TRBJ2-3	TRBV5-1	CASSHAGGGTDTQYF
TRBJ2-7	TRBV6-5	CASSPLRTGLSSYEQYF
TRBJ1-1	TRBV12-3/TRBV12-4	CASSLAGQAGEAFF
TRBJ1-5	TRBV12-3/TRBV12-4	CASSPDRGNQPQHF
TRBJ2-5	TRBV6-1	CASSRTGGPETQYF
TRBJ2-2	TRBV12-3/TRBV12-4	CASSVSTVYNTGELFF
TRBJ1-2	TRBV6-1	CASSEEKGEGYTF
TRBJ2-1	TRBV6-1	CASRWGQNNEQFF
TRBJ2-3	TRBV7-6	CASSLLAGVGTDTQYF
TRBJ1-2	TRBV6-1	CASSRKSDRVSGYTF
TRBJ2-7	TRBV7-2	CASSLASSTYEQYF
TRBJ2-6	TRBV30	CAWSAYQGAGANVLTF
TRBJ2-3	TRBV7-9	CASSLSGADTQYF
TRBJ2-2	TRBV12-3/TRBV12-4	CASRWGGINTGELFF
TRBJ2-7	TRBV30	CALGTSGREEQYF
TRBJ1-4	TRBV20-1	CSASPREGLANEKLFF
TRBJ1-1	TRBV6-1	CASSEQGEAFF
TRBJ2-7	TRBV5-5	CASSSTGGIIYEQYF
TRBJ1-3	TRBV7-8	CASSPGPPAAGNTIYF
TRBJ2-3	TRBV27	CASSSLDRTDTQYF
TRBJ2-7	TRBV9	CASSPGTSGFSYEQYF